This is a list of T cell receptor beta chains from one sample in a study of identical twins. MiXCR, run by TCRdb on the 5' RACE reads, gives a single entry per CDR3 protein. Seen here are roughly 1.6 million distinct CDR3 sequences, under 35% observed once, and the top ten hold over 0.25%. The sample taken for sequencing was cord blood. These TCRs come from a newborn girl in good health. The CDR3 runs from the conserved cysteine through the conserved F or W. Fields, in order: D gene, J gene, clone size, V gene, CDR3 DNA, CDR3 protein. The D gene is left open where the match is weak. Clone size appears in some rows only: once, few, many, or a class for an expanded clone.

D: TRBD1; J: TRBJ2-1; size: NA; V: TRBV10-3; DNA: TGTGCCATCTATGGGACAGGCCAAGAGACCCAGTTCTTC; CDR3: CAIYGTGQETQFF
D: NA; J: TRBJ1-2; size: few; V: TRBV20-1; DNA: TGCAGTGCTAGAGATCGGGAGCGTCATACACTCTATGGCTACACCTTC; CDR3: CSARDRERHTLYGYTF
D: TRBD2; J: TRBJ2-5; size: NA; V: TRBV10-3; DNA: TGTGCCATCAGTGTACTAGGGAGGGCAGAGACCCAGTACTTC; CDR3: CAISVLGRAETQYF
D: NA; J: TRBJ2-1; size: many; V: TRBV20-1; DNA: TGCAGTGCTAGAGATGGGACTCGCCAGCAGTTCTTC; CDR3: CSARDGTRQQFF
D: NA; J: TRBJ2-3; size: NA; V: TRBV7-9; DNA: TGTGCCAGCAGAAATAAGAGCACAGATACGCAGTATTTT; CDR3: CASRNKSTDTQYF
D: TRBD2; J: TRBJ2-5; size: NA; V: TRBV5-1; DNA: TGCGCCAGCAGCTTACTAGCGGAGTACAATGAGCAGTACTTC; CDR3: CASSLLAEYNEQYF
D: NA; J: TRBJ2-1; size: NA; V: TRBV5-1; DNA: TGCGCCAGCGCCTATGACAATGAGCAGTTCTTC; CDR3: CASAYDNEQFF
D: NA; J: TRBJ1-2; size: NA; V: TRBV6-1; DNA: TGTGCCAGCAGGGAAGACAGCCCCTATGGCTACACCTTC; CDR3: CASREDSPYGYTF
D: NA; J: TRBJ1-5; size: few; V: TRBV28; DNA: TGTGCCAGCAGTTCGGGGACGTACTATAGCAATCAGCCCCAGCATTTT; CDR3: CASSSGTYYSNQPQHF
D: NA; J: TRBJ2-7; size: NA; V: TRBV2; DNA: TGTGCCAGCAGGGCGGGATCTTTCTACAATGAGCAGTACTTC; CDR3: CASRAGSFYNEQYF
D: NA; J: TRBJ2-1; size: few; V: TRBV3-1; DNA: TGTGCCAGCAGCCAAGTGCTACCCTCCTACAATGAGCAGTTCTTC; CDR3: CASSQVLPSYNEQFF
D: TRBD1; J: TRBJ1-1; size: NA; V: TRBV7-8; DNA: TGTGCCAGCAGCTTTACCGGGACAGTCTCTGAAGCTTTCTTT; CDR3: CASSFTGTVSEAFF
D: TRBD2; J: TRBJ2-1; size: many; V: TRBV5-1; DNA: TGTGCCAGCAGGAGGACTAGCGGTTACAATGAGCAGTTCTTC; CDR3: CASRRTSGYNEQFF